This record covers a single TCR beta chain. The antigen is undetermined. There are 14 residues in the CDR3. V was trimmed by 5 bases and J by 0 bases, leaving 9 bases between them. CDR1 is SEHNR and CDR2 is FQNEAQ in the germline V gene (reference sequence). This entry comes from a study of CD8+ T cells in alopecia areata. Across the whole study: The duration of tofacitinib was 6 to 18 months, with 6 months off drug afterward. Study-wide results and limits: Normal scalp showed lower clonality than lesional scalp, especially alopecia totalis/universalis.

Investigators isolated RNA and reverse transcribed it into cDNA to act as the sequencing template. Method: immunoSEQ multiplex PCR; TCRdb's copy keeps in-frame clones and lacks some. The sample shows some 56,000 clones, around 96% of them seen only once. The TCR sequence derives from a human donor with alopecia areata. The J gene is TRBJ2-3, the V gene TRBV7-9; D remains ambiguous. The specimen was CD8+ T cells sorted from blood, collected at week 0. The CDR3 loop reads CASSPWASTDTQYF. The CDR3 region has the DNA TGTGCCAGCAGCCCCTGGGCTAGCACAGATACGCAGTATTTT.